One sample yielded the 18 T cell receptor beta chains listed below, sequenced in a study of T cells in localized non-small cell lung cancer. Assay used: immunoSEQ multiplex PCR; TCRdb lists only in-frame clones, some missing. The sample comprises approximately 32,000 clones, roughly four fifths of which are singletons, and about 18% rests with the top ten. Source: peripheral blood, taken before any cancer treatment. These receptors originate from a male donor aged 60 or over with stage III squamous cell lung carcinoma.

This sequence joins TRBV7-9 and TRBJ1-5; 9 bases fit TRBD1. There are 14 residues in the CDR3. Looked up from germline, CDR1 is SEHNR and CDR2 is FQNEAQ (reference sequence). V lost 4 bases and J lost 8; bases outside the gene matches: 6. The chain's CDR3 is CASSSTGQGKPQHF. In nucleotides, the CDR3 is TGTGCCAGCAGCTCCACGGGACAGGGTAAGCCCCAGCATTTT.

In its sample, this clone was seen once. V and J are TRBV9 and TRBJ2-4, with a possible D match to TRBD1 (6 bases). CDR3 length: 16 residues. Germline CDR1 is SGDLS and CDR2 is YYNGEE. The V end lost 4 bases, the J end lost 2 bases, and 16 bases lay between the germline ends. CDR3 in DNA: TGTGCCAGCAGCCCGACAGGCCAGCTAACCAAAAACATTCAGTACTTC. It translates to CASSPTGQLTKNIQYF.

This rearrangement joins TRBV5-4 to TRBJ1-3; the match to TRBD1 covers 7 bases. CDR3 size: 13 residues. With V trimmed by 7 bases and J by 8 bases, 9 bases remained unmatched. Germline-derived CDR1 and CDR2 are SGHNT and YYREEE (reference sequence). CDR3 sequence (DNA): TGTGCCAGCGGGAGTACAGGGGTAGACACCATATATTTT. This translates into CASGSTGVDTIYF.

The chain combines TRBV18 with TRBJ2-1; D is possibly TRBD1 or TRBD2 (5 bases each). This CDR3 spans 13 amino acids. With 8 bases removed from V and 8 bases from J, the gap between germline ends came to 16 bases. Germline V gene sequence: CDR1 KGHSH, CDR2 LQKENI. CDR3 region: CASALGTKDEQFF. In DNA form, the CDR3 reads TGTGCCAGCGCATTAGGGACCAAGGATGAGCAGTTCTTC.

V usage is TRBV19 and J usage is TRBJ1-1, with D possibly being TRBD1 (5 bases). The CDR3 runs 13 residues. CDR1 and CDR2 (germline): LNHDA, SQIVND (reference sequence). Trimming cost V 9 bases and J 1 base, with 12 bases left between them. The CDR3: CASDSYQNTEAFF. CDR3 DNA: TGTGCCAGCGACAGCTATCAGAACACTGAAGCTTTCTTT.

This clone was observed once. The genes are TRBV9 and TRBJ1-2; possibly TRBD1 for D (5 bases). The CDR3 consists of 13 residues. In germline, CDR1 is SGDLS, CDR2 YYNGEE. With 4 bases removed from V and 6 bases from J, the gap between germline ends came to 13 bases. The chain's CDR3 is CASSSQGGDGYTF. The CDR3 DNA follows: TGTGCCAGCAGCTCCCAAGGAGGGGATGGCTACACCTTC.

The chain recombines TRBV5-1 with TRBJ2-1, with 7 bases that match TRBD1. V trimming: 4 bases; J trimming: 0 bases; junction bases outside the gene matches: 7. This CDR3 spans 16 amino acids. The V gene's germline CDR1 is SGHRS and CDR2 YFSETQ. The CDR3 here is CASSPGQLRSYNEQFF. CDR3 coding DNA: TGCGCCAGCAGCCCGGGACAGTTACGCTCCTACAATGAGCAGTTCTTC.

V is TRBV5-6 and J is TRBJ2-1; 7 bases map to TRBD2. The CDR3 consists of 14 residues. V lost 4 bases to trimming and J lost 7 bases; unmatched junction nucleotides: 8. Germline CDR1 is SGHDT and CDR2 is YYEEEE. The CDR3 protein is CASSPPGGSNEQFF. The CDR3 nucleotides read TGTGCCAGCAGCCCACCGGGCGGGAGTAATGAGCAGTTCTTC. Full variable domain (remainder filled in from reference TRBV5-6 and TRBJ2-1): DAGVTQSPTHLIKTRGQQVTLRCSPKSGHDTVSWYQQALGQGPQFIFQYYEEEERQRGNFPDRFSGHQFPNYSSELNVNALLLGDSALYLCASSPPGGSNEQFFGPGTRLTVL.

The chain joins TRBV9 to TRBJ2-5, with 9 bases identical to TRBD2. CDR1 is SGDLS and CDR2 is YYNGEE in the germline V gene. With 4 bases clipped from V and 2 bases from J, the junction kept 9 bases outside the gene matches. The CDR3 contains 16 residues. CDR3 in amino acids: CASSRGAGGKQETQYF. The CDR3 coding sequence is TGTGCCAGCAGCCGAGGGGCGGGGGGGAAACAAGAGACCCAGTACTTC.

The chain employs TRBV18 and TRBJ1-1; D is perhaps TRBD1 (5 bases). Trimming took 1 base from V and 5 from J, leaving 11 bases between them. The CDR3 sequence is 14 residues long. Germline loops: CDR1 KGHSH, CDR2 LQKENI. The CDR3 nucleotides are TGTGCCAGCTCACCACGCCAGGGAGGGACTGAAGCTTTCTTT. Residues: CASSPRQGGTEAFF.

This clone has a handful of counts. The CDR3 region is CSENRGTEAFF. CDR3 bases: TGCAGCGAGAACAGGGGCACTGAAGCTTTCTTT. The rearrangement joins TRBV29-1 to TRBJ1-1, with 7 bases that match TRBD1. Unmatched junction bases numbered 3, after V lost 7 bases and J lost 4 bases. CDR3 length: 11 amino acids. CDR1 is SQVTM, CDR2 ANQGSEA, per germline.

This clone has more than one count but fewer than ten. The chain carries TRBV10-2 and TRBJ2-5, with TRBD2 matching 11 bases. In germline, CDR1 is WSHSY, CDR2 SAAADI. The length of the CDR3 is 16 residues. V dropped 2 bases and J dropped 7; count of bases not matched to a gene: 9. This chain's CDR3 is CASSERMVAGGSTQYF. CDR3 nucleotide sequence: TGCGCCAGCAGTGAGCGGATGGTAGCGGGAGGGTCGACCCAGTACTTC.

In the case of this clone: The CDR3 ends on some other residue instead of the conserved phenylalanine or tryptophan, so this is likely a read error. The limits of the CDR3 on the DNA are not certain, so only TCRdb's listed CDR3 is given. The J gene is TRBJ1-1, the V gene TRBV7-9; the D call TRBD1 from the table was never checked on the DNA. Germline CDR1 SEHNR, CDR2 FQNEAQ (reference sequence). Both ends counted, the CDR3 spans 15 residues. The CDR3: CASRELEGVGTEASL.

This clone appeared once. The genes are TRBV5-1 and TRBJ1-1; D gene uncertain. The CDR3 loop spans 15 amino acids. Germline CDR1 SGHRS, CDR2 YFSETQ. V was trimmed by 0 bases and J by 1 base, leaving 10 bases between them. The CDR3 loop reads CASSLERVGNTEAFF. As DNA, the CDR3 is TGCGCCAGCAGCTTGGAGAGGGTTGGGAACACTGAAGCTTTCTTT. The variable domain in full, completed from reference TRBV5-1 and TRBJ1-1, reads KAGVTQTPRYLIKTRGQQVTLSCSPISGHRSVSWYQQTPGQGLQFLFEYFSETQRNKGNFPGRFSGRQFSNSRSEMNVSTLELGDSALYLCASSLERVGNTEAFFGQGTRLTVV.

This sequence joins TRBV14 and TRBJ1-2; 9 nucleotides align to TRBD1. Trimming took 2 bases from V and 2 from J; bases not matched to a gene: 6. The CDR3 is 16 residues long. The germline V gene has CDR1 SGHDN and CDR2 FVKESK. CDR3 loop: CASSQNLGQGNYGYTF. In DNA, the CDR3 is TGTGCCAGCAGCCAAAACCTCGGACAGGGGAACTATGGCTACACCTTC.

This clone has a handful of counts. J is TRBJ1-2 and V is TRBV7-8, with 7 nucleotides matching TRBD1. Germline V lookup: CDR1 SGHVS, CDR2 FQNEAQ. With V trimmed by 4 bases and J by 4 bases, 6 bases remained unmatched. The CDR3 runs to 14 residues. DNA for the CDR3: TGTGCCAGCAGCTCTAGGACAGGAGTCTATGGCTACACCTTC. Translation: CASSSRTGVYGYTF.

This clone was seen once. The chain has TRBV2 and TRBJ2-7, with D perhaps TRBD2 (6 bases). CDR3 length: 12 residues. Looked up from germline, CDR1 is SNHLY and CDR2 is FYNNEI. Trimming shortened V by 4 bases and J by 6 bases, and 10 bases separated the two germline ends. The CDR3 sequence is CASSGQGGEQYF. CDR3 DNA: TGTGCCAGCAGTGGGCAGGGAGGCGAGCAGTACTTC.

The V and J genes are TRBV5-4 and TRBJ1-3; 7 bases line up with TRBD1. In germline, CDR1 is SGHNT, CDR2 YYREEE (reference sequence). V was clipped by 3 bases and J by 1 base; unmatched bases: 7. The CDR3 runs 16 residues. Written as DNA, the CDR3 is TGTGCCAGCAGCTCCGGGACAGCCCTTTCTGGAAACACCATATATTTT. It is translated as CASSSGTALSGNTIYF.